Following are 28 T cell receptor beta chains from one sample sequenced in a study of T cells in Graves' hyperthyroidism and ophthalmopathy. Amplified TCR beta CDR3 regions derived from RNA transcripts. Using the HTBI primer set, a first-round RT-PCR was run on the TCR CDR3. TCRdb re-derived calls from the multiplex PCR reads in MiXCR, one entry per CDR3 protein. The profile shows 200,000 to 300,000 distinct CDR3 sequences, approximately 23% of them singletons. The sample was blood. These receptor sequences come from a middle-aged woman with Graves' ophthalmopathy.

In its sample, this clonotype was seen many times. The chain has TRBV25-1 and TRBJ2-5, with D unclear. The CDR3 covers 16 residues. With 0 bases removed from V and 2 bases from J, the gap between germline ends came to 13 bases. The germline V gene encodes CDR1 MGHDK and CDR2 SYGVNS. The CDR3 spells CASSEYKAAPQETQYF. CDR3 coding DNA: TGTGCCAGCAGTGAATATAAGGCGGCACCGCAAGAGACCCAGTACTTC.

The rearrangement links TRBV6-5 to TRBJ2-7; 10 bases match TRBD1. The CDR3 is 16 residues long. The germline gives CDR1 MNHEY, CDR2 SVGAGI. With 2 bases clipped from V and 2 bases from J, the junction kept 6 bases outside the gene matches. This CDR3 is CASSYGRQGATYEQYF. Here the CDR3 DNA reads TGTGCCAGCAGTTACGGGAGACAGGGGGCGACCTACGAGCAGTACTTC.

This clonotype was counted many times. The chain recombines TRBV12-3 or TRBV12-4 with TRBJ1-2; D is possibly TRBD1 (5 bases). The CDR3 covers 14 residues. The V end lost 3 bases, the J end lost 9 bases, and 17 bases lay between the germline ends. As DNA, the CDR3 is TGTGCCAGCAGTTTTTTGGAGGGGCCAGGCCGCTACACCTTC. Protein: CASSFLEGPGRYTF.

This clonotype was seen ten or more times. The chain couples TRBV11-1 to TRBJ2-2; TRBD1 agrees at 9 bases. The CDR3 runs 16 residues. V was clipped by 6 bases and J by 2 bases; unmatched bases: 7. Per the germline V gene, CDR1 is SGHAT and CDR2 is FQDESV (reference sequence). The CDR3 DNA reads as TGTGCCAGCAGGGACCCGGGACAGGGTAACACCGGGGAGCTGTTTTTT. Amino acid sequence: CASRDPGQGNTGELFF.

This clonotype was picked up one time. This may be a read error, as it is one base from a much larger clone. No conserved phenylalanine or tryptophan is present at the end of the CDR3, so a read error is the likely explanation. The V call is TRBV6-1, the J call TRBJ2-2; 8 bases match TRBD1. From germline, CDR1 is MNHNS and CDR2 SASEGT. CDR3 length equals 15 residues. The J segment lost 3 bases and the V segment lost 4 bases, leaving 4 bases of the junction unmatched. DNA of the CDR3: TGTGCCAGCAGTGCTAGGACAGGGTACACCGGGGAGCTGTTTCTT. It codes for CASSARTGYTGELFL.

The chain recombines TRBV27 with TRBJ1-1; a possible D gene is TRBD1 (5 bases). Germline V CDR1 and CDR2: MNHEY, SMNVEV (reference sequence). The V end was cut by 9 bases, the J end by 2 bases, with 13 bases between. The CDR3 loop spans 13 amino acids. The CDR3 protein is CASRQRPNTEAFF. CDR3 sequence (DNA): TGTGCCAGTAGACAGAGACCTAACACTGAAGCTTTCTTT.

This clonotype was seen a few times. The V gene is TRBV30, the J gene TRBJ1-3; D unresolved. The CDR3 runs to 14 residues. V lost 2 bases and J 0 bases, leaving 8 bases between the germline ends. Looked up from germline, CDR1 is GTSNPN and CDR2 is SVGIG (reference sequence). This CDR3 reads CAWSLDLSGNTIYF. The CDR3 region has the DNA TGTGCCTGGAGTCTTGACCTCTCTGGAAACACCATATATTTT.

The table lists this clonotype with many counts. The V and J genes are TRBV4-1 and TRBJ1-2; TRBD1 aligns across 7 bases. V shed 0 bases, J shed 5 bases, and the junction held 6 bases outside the gene matches. CDR3 length: 15 residues. Germline lookup yields CDR1 MGHRA and CDR2 YSYEKL. CDR3 protein: CASSQEGQPSYGYTF. The DNA for the CDR3 is TGCGCCAGCAGCCAAGAGGGACAGCCGTCGTATGGCTACACCTTC.

The gene calls are TRBV11-3 and TRBJ2-2, with a weak D call TRBD1 (6 bases). Trimming took 6 bases from V and 7 from J, leaving 12 bases between them. The CDR3 runs to 13 residues. Germline CDR1 SGHNT, CDR2 YENEEA. The CDR3 region has the DNA TGTGCCAGCAGTTACAGGGTTGGCGGGGAGCTGTTTTTT. Translating gives CASSYRVGGELFF. Based on the CDR3 plus reference TRBV11-3 and TRBJ2-2, the full variable domain is EAGVVQSPRYKIIEKKQPVAFWCNPISGHNTLYWYLQNLGQGPELLIRYENEEAVDDSQLPKDRFSAERLKGVDSTLKIQPAELGDSAVYLCASSYRVGGELFFGEGSRLTVL.

This clonotype showed up many times. The genes are TRBV5-1 and TRBJ2-2; D unclear. This CDR3 region has 13 residues. Trimming took off 5 bases at V and 2 bases at J, with 7 bases between the two ends. Per the germline V gene, CDR1 is SGHRS and CDR2 is YFSETQ. CDR3 DNA: TGCGCCAGCAGGGCAGCCAACACCGGGGAGCTGTTTTTT. Translation gives CASRAANTGELFF.

There are many counts of this clonotype. This may be a read error, as it is one base from a much larger clone. The V and J genes are TRBV27 and TRBJ2-7; TRBD1 matches 7 bases. Germline V lookup: CDR1 MNHEY, CDR2 SMNVEV (reference sequence). The CDR3 loop spans 15 amino acids. CDR3 nucleotide sequence: TGTGTCAGCAGCCGAACAGGGGCCGCCCTCAACGAGCAGTACTTC. Its protein is CVSSRTGAALNEQYF.

CDR3 sequence reads: CASSIGGGRETQYF. CDR3 DNA: TGTGCCAGCAGTATTGGCGGGGGGCGGGAGACCCAGTACTTC. The chain employs TRBV27 and TRBJ2-5; 8 nucleotides agree with TRBD2. The CDR3 contains 14 residues. The ends lost 5 bases at V and 5 bases at J; junction bases unmatched: 7. CDR1 and CDR2 (germline): MNHEY, SMNVEV (reference sequence).

Many counts were recorded for this clonotype. The chain recombines TRBV19 with TRBJ1-1, with 11 bases matching TRBD1. CDR1 LNHDA and CDR2 SQIVND come from the germline V gene (reference sequence). This CDR3 region has 15 residues. V shed 8 bases and J 6 bases; nucleotides not matched to a gene: 11. The CDR3 coding sequence is TGTGCCAGTTCCCGGACAGGGGGCTTGAGGGCTGAAGCTTTCTTT. Protein: CASSRTGGLRAEAFF.

This clonotype was counted many times. The J gene is TRBJ2-7, the V gene TRBV6-6; D ambiguous. The germline V and J ends were trimmed by 2 bases and 6 bases, with 8 bases remaining between them. Germline CDR1 is MNHNY and CDR2 is SVGAGI (reference sequence). CDR3 size: 12 residues. CDR3 nucleotides: TGTGCCAGCAGTTACGGTTACACCGAGCAGTACTTC. It specifies CASSYGYTEQYF.

A few counts support this clonotype. This rearrangement joins TRBV6-1 to TRBJ2-5; D perhaps matches TRBD2 (6 bases). Trimming shortened V by 6 bases and J by 1 base, and 9 bases separated the two germline ends. The CDR3 extends over 13 amino acids. From germline, CDR1 is MNHNS and CDR2 SASEGT. This CDR3 is CASRRGLQETQYF. The CDR3 DNA sequence: TGTGCCAGCAGGCGGGGCCTCCAAGAGACCCAGTACTTC.

Many counts were recorded for this clonotype. The chain couples TRBV7-2 to TRBJ2-5; TRBD2 is a possible D gene (6 bases). CDR1 SGHTA and CDR2 FQGNSA come from the germline V gene. This CDR3 spans 14 amino acids. V lost 3 bases and J 3 bases, leaving 11 bases between the germline ends. The chain's CDR3 is CASSFGGTKETQYF. Written as DNA, the CDR3 is TGTGCCAGCAGCTTCGGGGGAACAAAAGAGACCCAGTACTTC. Supplemented by reference TRBV7-2 and TRBJ2-5, the full variable domain reads GAGVSQSPSNKVTEKGKDVELRCDPISGHTALYWYRQSLGQGLEFLIYFQGNSAPDKSGLPSDRFSAERTGGSVSTLTIQRTQQEDSAVYLCASSFGGTKETQYFGPGTRLLVL.

The V and J genes are TRBV20-1 and TRBJ1-3; unclear D gene. CDR3 length: 14 residues. The germline gives CDR1 DFQATT, CDR2 SNEGSKA (reference sequence). Trimming pared 7 bases from V and 0 bases from J, leaving 13 bases between. CDR3 coding DNA: TGCAGTGTCACAGACCCCAACTCTGGAAACACCATATATTTT. Residues: CSVTDPNSGNTIYF.

The chain combines TRBV12-3 or TRBV12-4 with TRBJ2-7; 10 bases agree with TRBD2. The CDR3 totals 13 residues. Trimming cost V 3 bases and J 9 bases; bases outside gene matches: 5. CDR3 nucleotide sequence: TGTGCCAGCAGTTTGGGACTAGCGTCTGGGCAGTACTTC. It codes for CASSLGLASGQYF.

Points on this clonotype: A read error may be the cause here, since a much bigger clone is one base away. The chain is built from TRBV29-1 and TRBJ2-2; D ambiguous. The germline V gene encodes CDR1 SQVTM and CDR2 ANQGSEA. This CDR3 is built from 12 residues. Trimming stripped 4 bases from V and 6 bases from J, with 9 bases between. CDR3 protein: CSVGPCPGELFF. The CDR3 bases are TGCAGCGTTGGGCCCTGTCCCGGGGAGCTGTTTTTT.

This clonotype has a count of ten or more. Here the CDR3 reads CASSLVVRDRAYEQYF. The CDR3 DNA reads as TGTGCCAGCAGCTTAGTGGTTAGGGACAGGGCCTACGAGCAGTACTTC. The chain combines TRBV7-4 with TRBJ2-7; 9 bases match TRBD1. After removal of 1 base from V and 2 bases from J, the junction contained 6 bases not matched to a gene. The CDR3 has 16 amino acids. CDR1 and CDR2 from the germline V gene are SGHVT and SQSDAQ.

This clonotype was counted ten times or more. The chain uses TRBV24-1 and TRBJ2-5, with D tentatively TRBD2 (5 bases). V lost 3 bases to trimming and J lost 7 bases, with 5 bases between them. Germline values: CDR1 KGHDR, CDR2 SFDVKD. The CDR3 sequence is 11 residues long. The CDR3, as DNA: TGTGCCACCAGTGATAGCGGGACCCAGTACTTC. Encoded protein: CATSDSGTQYF.

The J gene is TRBJ2-5, the V gene TRBV7-9; a weak D match, TRBD2 (5 bases). The CDR3 totals 15 residues. V lost 1 base, J lost 3 bases, and 12 bases lay in between. CDR1 is SEHNR, CDR2 FQNEAQ, per germline (reference sequence). The CDR3, as DNA: TGTGCCAGCAGCTTAGAAGGCCTCGGGGAAGAGACCCAGTACTTC. Translated, it gives CASSLEGLGEETQYF.

This clonotype was detected ten times or more. The rearrangement uses TRBV4-1 and TRBJ2-7, with D perhaps TRBD1 or TRBD2 (5 bases each). The germline V gene has CDR1 MGHRA and CDR2 YSYEKL. V was shortened by 5 bases and J by 0 bases, with 20 bases between the two germline ends. CDR3 length: 17 residues. The CDR3 loop reads CASSKEIGTSSSYEQYF. The CDR3 DNA reads as TGCGCCAGCAGCAAGGAAATAGGGACGTCGAGCTCCTACGAGCAGTACTTC.

This sequence joins TRBV7-2 and TRBJ2-5; D assignment may be TRBD1 or TRBD2 (5 bases each). V lost 0 bases and J lost 5, with 10 bases in between. Germline V gene lookup returns CDR1 SGHTA and CDR2 FQGNSA. The CDR3 length is 14 residues. CDR3 in amino acids: CASSLAGDRETQYF. The CDR3 DNA sequence: TGTGCCAGCAGCTTAGCGGGGGATAGGGAGACCCAGTACTTC.

This clonotype showed up many times. V and J are TRBV30 and TRBJ2-4; D call uncertain. This CDR3 comprises 15 residues. V dropped 3 bases and J dropped 0 bases, with 12 bases sitting between them. CDR1 is GTSNPN, CDR2 SVGIG, per germline (reference sequence). DNA of the CDR3: TGTGCCTGGAGCAGATCATTCCAAGCCAAAAACATTCAGTACTTC. It translates to CAWSRSFQAKNIQYF.

This clonotype was seen repeatedly, ten times or more. This chain uses TRBV13 with TRBJ2-3; tentative D call: TRBD2 (6 bases). There are 16 residues in the CDR3. Trimming pared 0 bases from V and 3 bases from J, leaving 13 bases between. Germline V CDR1 and CDR2: PRHDT, FYEKMQ (reference sequence). The DNA of the CDR3 is TGTGCCAGCAGCTTAGGCTCCCGGGAGCGAACAGATACGCAGTATTTT. This translates into CASSLGSRERTDTQYF.

Details on this clonotype: With a much larger clone just one base away, this may be a read error. This chain uses TRBV11-2 with TRBJ1-2; D might be TRBD1 (5 bases). This CDR3 is 14 amino acids long. Germline loops: CDR1 SGHAT, CDR2 FQNNGV. The CDR3 reads CAGSLEPRVDGYTF. In DNA form, the CDR3 reads TGTGCCGGCAGCTTAGAACCCAGGGTTGATGGCTACACCTTC.

This clonotype was detected ten times or more. The chain couples TRBV7-9 to TRBJ2-5, with TRBD1 identical over 8 bases. The V gene end was trimmed by 4 bases and the J gene end by 1 base; junction bases not matched to a gene: 2. The length of the CDR3 is 14 residues. Germline CDR1 is SEHNR and CDR2 is FQNEAQ (reference sequence). CDR3 in amino acids: CASSSQGGQETQYF. CDR3 in DNA: TGTGCCAGCAGCTCACAGGGGGGCCAAGAGACCCAGTACTTC.